One TCR beta chain is described in this entry. From germline, CDR1 is MDHEN and CDR2 SYDVKM. Trimming left V 2 bases short and J 2 bases short, with 13 bases between. The CDR3 is 15 residues long. The sample is drawn from a study of OX40 agonist ivuxolimab in advanced cancers. Repertoires were generated with immunoSEQ multiplex PCR, while TCRdb's copy carries only in-frame clones and drops some. The sample holds fewer than 55,000 clones, 75% to 90% seen once. The rearrangement joins TRBV28 to TRBJ2-7, with D perhaps given as TRBD1 or TRBD2 (6 bases each). Sequenced material: CD4+ or CD8+ T cells sorted from blood, taken in a trial of the OX40 agonist ivuxolimab. This TCR was sampled from an adult with an advanced solid tumor such as melanoma, head and neck, liver or kidney cancer. The DNA for the CDR3 is TGTGCCAGCAGTTTAAGGTCGGGGGCCCCCTACGAGCAGTACGTC. It is translated as CASSLRSGAPYEQYV.